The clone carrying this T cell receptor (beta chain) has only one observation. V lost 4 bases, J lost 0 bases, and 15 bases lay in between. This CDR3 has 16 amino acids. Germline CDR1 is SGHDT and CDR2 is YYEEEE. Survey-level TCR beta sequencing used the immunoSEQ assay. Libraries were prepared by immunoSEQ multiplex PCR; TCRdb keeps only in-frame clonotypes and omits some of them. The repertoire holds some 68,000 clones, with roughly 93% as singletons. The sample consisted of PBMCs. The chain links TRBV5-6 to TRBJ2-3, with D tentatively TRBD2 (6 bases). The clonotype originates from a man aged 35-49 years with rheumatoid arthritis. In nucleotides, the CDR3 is TGTGCCAGCAGCCTGGACCAGCGGGCCAGCACAGATACGCAGTATTTT. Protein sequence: CASSLDQRASTDTQYF.